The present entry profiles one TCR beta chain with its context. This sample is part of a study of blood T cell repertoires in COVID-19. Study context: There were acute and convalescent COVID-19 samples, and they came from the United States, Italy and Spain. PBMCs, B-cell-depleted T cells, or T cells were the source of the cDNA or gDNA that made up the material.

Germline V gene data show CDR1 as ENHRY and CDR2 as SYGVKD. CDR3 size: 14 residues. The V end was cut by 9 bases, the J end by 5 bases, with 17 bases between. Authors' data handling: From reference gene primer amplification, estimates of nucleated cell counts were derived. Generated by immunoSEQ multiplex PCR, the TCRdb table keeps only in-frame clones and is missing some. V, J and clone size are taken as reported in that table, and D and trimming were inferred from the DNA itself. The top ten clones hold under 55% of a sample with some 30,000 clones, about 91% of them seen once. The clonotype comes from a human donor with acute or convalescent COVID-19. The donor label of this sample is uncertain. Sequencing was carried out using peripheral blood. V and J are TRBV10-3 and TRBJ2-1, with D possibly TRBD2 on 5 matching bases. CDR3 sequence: CAISPSLEHNEQFF. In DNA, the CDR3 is TGTGCCATATCTCCTAGCCTGGAGCACAATGAGCAGTTCTTC.